The sequence of this TCR beta chain was determined in a study of T cell changes during pregnancy in multiple sclerosis (dated by TCRdb to 2018 to 2020). About the study as a whole: Changes in the T cell repertoire over the course of pregnancy were examined in this study in women with multiple sclerosis.

Notes on this clone: The antigen this receptor binds is unknown. No much larger clone is present one base from it, and per-base qualities are unavailable.

The library was produced with the immunoSEQ multiplex PCR assay. In its TCRdb copy, this immuneACCESS table keeps in-frame sequences only and misses some clones. Where compared with another copy, unresolved V genes explain less than half of these, and the others have no known cause. This sample lists around 53,000 clones; around 93% were detected once. The top ten constitute approximately 0.6% of the sample. Compared with germline, V lacks 6 bases and J lacks 5 bases; bases without a gene match: 6. The CDR3 spans 14 residues, from the cysteine through the phenylalanine. The entry retains the CDR3 DNA only, 42 bases that are in frame from base 1. Per the germline V gene (reference sequence), MNHEY is the CDR1 and SMNVEV is the CDR2.

The source was CD4+ T cells from peripheral blood mononuclear cells, collected after pregnancy. The clonotype comes from a female donor with multiple sclerosis, enrolled in a pregnancy study. The V and J segments used are TRBV27 and TRBJ1-5, and 8 bases in between align with TRBD1. The CDR3 region reads CASSPKTGDQPQHF. The nucleotide sequence reads TGTGCCAGCAGCCCTAAGACAGGGGATCAGCCCCAGCATTTT.